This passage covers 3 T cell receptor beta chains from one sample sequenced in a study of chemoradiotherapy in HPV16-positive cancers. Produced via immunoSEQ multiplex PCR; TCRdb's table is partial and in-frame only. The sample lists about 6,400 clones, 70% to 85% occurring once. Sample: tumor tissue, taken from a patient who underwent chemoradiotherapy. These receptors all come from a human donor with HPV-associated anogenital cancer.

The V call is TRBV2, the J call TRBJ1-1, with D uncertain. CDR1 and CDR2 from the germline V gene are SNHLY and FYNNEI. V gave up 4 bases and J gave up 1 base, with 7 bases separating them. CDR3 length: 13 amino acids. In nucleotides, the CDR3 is TGTGCCAGCAGTGTTGAGCAGAACACTGAAGCTTTCTTT. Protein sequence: CASSVEQNTEAFF.

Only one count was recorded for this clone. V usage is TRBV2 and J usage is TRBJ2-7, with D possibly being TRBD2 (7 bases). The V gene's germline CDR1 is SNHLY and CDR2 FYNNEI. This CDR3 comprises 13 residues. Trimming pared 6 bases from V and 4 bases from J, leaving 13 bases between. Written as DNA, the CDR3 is TGTGCCAGCAGGTGGGGGGGGCGATACGAGCAGTACTTC. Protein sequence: CASRWGGRYEQYF.

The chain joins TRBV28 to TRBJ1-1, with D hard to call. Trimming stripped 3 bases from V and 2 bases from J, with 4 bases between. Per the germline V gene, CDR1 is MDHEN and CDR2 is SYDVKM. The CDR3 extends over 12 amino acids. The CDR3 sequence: CASSFPNTEAFF. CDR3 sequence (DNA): TGTGCCAGCAGTTTCCCCAACACTGAAGCTTTCTTT.